These 7 T cell receptor beta chains were sequenced from one sample in a study of blood T cell repertoires in COVID-19. The method was immunoSEQ multiplex PCR; TCRdb's version includes in-frame clones alone and lacks a portion of them. This sample yields 65,000 to 75,000 clones, of which about 69% are seen a single time; around a fifth belongs to the top ten. The sequenced sample was peripheral blood. Receptors originate from a man aged 65-85 years with acute or convalescent COVID-19.

The rearrangement uses TRBV9 and TRBJ2-7; tentative D call: TRBD1 (6 bases). Deletions cut 0 bases from V and 0 bases from J, with 10 bases between. There are 15 residues in the CDR3. Germline assignment: CDR1 SGDLS and CDR2 YYNGEE. In DNA, the CDR3 is TGTGCCAGCAGCGTAGAAGGGGGTGGCTCCTACGAGCAGTACTTC. It codes for CASSVEGGGSYEQYF.

This chain uses TRBV28 with TRBJ2-1; TRBD2 matches 11 bases. Germline loops: CDR1 MDHEN, CDR2 SYDVKM. CDR3 length: 17 residues. Trimming removed 2 bases from V and 2 bases from J; junction bases left unmatched: 5. The DNA of the CDR3 is TGTGCCAGCAGTTTAAATCCGACTAGCGGGGCCTACAATGAGCAGTTCTTC. Its translation: CASSLNPTSGAYNEQFF.

This chain uses TRBV10-3 with TRBJ1-6, with D unresolved. Germline CDR1 reads ENHRY; CDR2 reads SYGVKD. This CDR3 contains 15 residues. V was shortened by 0 bases and J by 8 bases, with 11 bases between the two germline ends. CDR3 sequence (DNA): TGTGCCATCAGTGAGTCGGCCAGGCTCGATTCACCCCTCCACTTT. As protein: CAISESARLDSPLHF.

The chain has TRBV3-1 (or the pseudogene TRBV3-2) and TRBJ2-7; D is unclear. The germline gives CDR1 LGHDT, CDR2 YNNKEL (reference sequence). The CDR3 sequence is 13 residues long. V dropped 4 bases and J dropped 3 bases, with 10 bases sitting between them. The CDR3 sequence is CASSPQNSYEQYF. The CDR3, as DNA: TGTGCCAGCAGCCCCCAGAACAGCTACGAGCAGTACTTC.

J is TRBJ2-5 and V is TRBV28; a weak D match, TRBD1 (7 bases). V shed 6 bases and J shed 5 bases, with 22 bases lying between them. The germline gives CDR1 MDHEN, CDR2 SYDVKM. The CDR3 has 16 residues. CDR3 residues: CASSPGPGGGWETQYF. Here the CDR3 DNA reads TGTGCCAGCAGCCCCGGGCCAGGGGGAGGTTGGGAGACCCAGTACTTC.

The rearrangement uses TRBV28 and TRBJ2-7; 8 nucleotides match TRBD1. V gave up 1 base and J gave up 3 bases; unmatched junction bases: 2. Germline V gene data show CDR1 as MDHEN and CDR2 as SYDVKM. The CDR3 runs to 14 residues. The CDR3: CASSLSGGFYEQYF. The CDR3 bases are TGTGCCAGCAGTTTATCAGGGGGCTTCTACGAGCAGTACTTC.

The gene calls are TRBV9 and TRBJ2-7, with TRBD1 identical over 8 bases. V lost 0 bases to trimming and J lost 5 bases; unmatched junction nucleotides: 7. CDR1 is SGDLS and CDR2 is YYNGEE in the germline V gene. There are 15 residues in the CDR3. The CDR3 sequence: CASSVGSGGFHEQYF. The CDR3 region has the DNA TGTGCCAGCAGCGTAGGCTCAGGGGGCTTCCACGAGCAGTACTTC.